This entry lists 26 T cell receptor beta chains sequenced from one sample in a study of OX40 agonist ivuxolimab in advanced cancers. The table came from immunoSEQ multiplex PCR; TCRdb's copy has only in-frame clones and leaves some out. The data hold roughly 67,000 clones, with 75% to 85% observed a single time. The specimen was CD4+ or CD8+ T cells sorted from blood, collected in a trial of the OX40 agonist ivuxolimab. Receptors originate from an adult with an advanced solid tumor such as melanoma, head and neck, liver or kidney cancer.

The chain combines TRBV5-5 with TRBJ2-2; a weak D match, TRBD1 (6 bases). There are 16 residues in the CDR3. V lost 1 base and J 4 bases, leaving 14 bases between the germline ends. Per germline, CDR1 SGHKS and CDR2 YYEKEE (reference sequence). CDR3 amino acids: CASSLMGTQSTGELFF. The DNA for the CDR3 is TGTGCCAGCAGCTTGATGGGGACACAGAGCACCGGGGAGCTGTTTTTT.

The CDR3: CASRSGADTQYF. Here the CDR3 DNA reads TGTGCCAGCCGCAGTGGGGCAGATACGCAGTATTTT. The chain employs TRBV2 and TRBJ2-3; D gene ambiguous. From germline, CDR1 is SNHLY and CDR2 FYNNEI. The CDR3 sequence is 12 residues long. With 8 bases removed from V and 4 bases from J, the gap between germline ends came to 10 bases. The full variable domain, in which reference TRBV2 and TRBJ2-3 provide the parts outside the CDR3, is EPEVTQTPSHQVTQMGQEVILRCVPISNHLYFYWYRQILGQKVEFLVSFYNNEISEKSEIFDDQFSVERPDGSNFTLKIRSTKLEDSAMYFCASRSGADTQYFGPGTRLTVL.

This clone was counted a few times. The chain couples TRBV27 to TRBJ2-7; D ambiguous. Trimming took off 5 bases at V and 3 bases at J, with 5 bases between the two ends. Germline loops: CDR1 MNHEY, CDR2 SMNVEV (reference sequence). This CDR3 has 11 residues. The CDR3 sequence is CASSRNYEQYF. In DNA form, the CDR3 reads TGTGCCAGCAGTCGCAACTACGAGCAGTACTTC.

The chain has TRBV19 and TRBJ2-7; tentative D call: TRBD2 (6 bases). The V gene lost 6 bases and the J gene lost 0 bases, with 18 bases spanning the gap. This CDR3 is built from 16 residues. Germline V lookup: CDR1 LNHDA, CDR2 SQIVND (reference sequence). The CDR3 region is CASRTYTRDFSYEQYF. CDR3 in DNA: TGTGCCAGTAGAACCTATACTCGGGACTTCTCCTACGAGCAGTACTTC.

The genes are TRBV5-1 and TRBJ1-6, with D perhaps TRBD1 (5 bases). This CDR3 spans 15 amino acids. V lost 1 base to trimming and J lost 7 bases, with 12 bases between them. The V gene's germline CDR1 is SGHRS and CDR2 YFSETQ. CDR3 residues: CASSLTQGGNSPLHF. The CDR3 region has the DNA TGCGCCAGCAGCTTGACCCAGGGTGGGAATTCACCCCTCCACTTT.

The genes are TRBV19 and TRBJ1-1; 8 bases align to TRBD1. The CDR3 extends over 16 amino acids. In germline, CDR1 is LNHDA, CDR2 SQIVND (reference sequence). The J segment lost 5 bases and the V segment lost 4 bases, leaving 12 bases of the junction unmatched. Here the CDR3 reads CASSTTKTGAGTEAFF. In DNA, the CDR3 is TGTGCCAGTAGTACTACTAAGACAGGGGCCGGGACTGAAGCTTTCTTT.

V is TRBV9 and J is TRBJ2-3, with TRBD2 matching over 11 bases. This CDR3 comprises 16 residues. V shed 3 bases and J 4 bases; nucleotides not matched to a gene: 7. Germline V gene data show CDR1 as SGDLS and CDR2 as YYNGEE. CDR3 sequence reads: CASSDLLAGEADTQYF. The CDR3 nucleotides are TGTGCCAGCAGCGATTTACTAGCGGGAGAGGCAGATACGCAGTATTTT.

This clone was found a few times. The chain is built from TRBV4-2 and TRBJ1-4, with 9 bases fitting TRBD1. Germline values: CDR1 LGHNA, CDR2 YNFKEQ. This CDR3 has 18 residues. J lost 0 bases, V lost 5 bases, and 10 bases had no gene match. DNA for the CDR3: TGTGCCAGCAGCTTCGGACAGGGGTCGGAAGCAACTAATGAAAAACTGTTTTTT. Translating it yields CASSFGQGSEATNEKLFF.

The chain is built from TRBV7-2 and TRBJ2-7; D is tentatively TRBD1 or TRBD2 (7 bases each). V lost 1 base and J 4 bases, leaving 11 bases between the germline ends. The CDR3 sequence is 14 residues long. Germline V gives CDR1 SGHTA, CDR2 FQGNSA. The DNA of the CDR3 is TGTGCCAGCAGCTTAGTGCAGGGGGGGTACGAGCAGTACTTC. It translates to CASSLVQGGYEQYF.

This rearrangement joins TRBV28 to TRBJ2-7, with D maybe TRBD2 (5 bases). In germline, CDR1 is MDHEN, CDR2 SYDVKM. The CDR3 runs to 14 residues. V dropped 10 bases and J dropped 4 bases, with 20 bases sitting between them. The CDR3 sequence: CATQSGDGHYEQYF. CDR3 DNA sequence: TGTGCCACCCAATCCGGGGATGGGCATTACGAGCAGTACTTC. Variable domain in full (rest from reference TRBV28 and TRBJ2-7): DVKVTQSSRYLVKRTGEKVFLECVQDMDHENMFWYRQDPGLGLRLIYFSYDVKMKEKGDIPEGYSVSREKKERFSLILESASTNQTSMYLCATQSGDGHYEQYFGPGTRLTVT.

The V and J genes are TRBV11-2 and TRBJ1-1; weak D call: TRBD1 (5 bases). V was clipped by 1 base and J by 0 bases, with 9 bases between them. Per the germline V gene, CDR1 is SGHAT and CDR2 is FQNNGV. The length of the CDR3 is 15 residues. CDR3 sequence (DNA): TGTGCCAGCAGCTTAGGACAGATCATGAACACTGAAGCTTTCTTT. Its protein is CASSLGQIMNTEAFF. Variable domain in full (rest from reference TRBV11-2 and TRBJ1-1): EAGVAQSPRYKIIEKRQSVAFWCNPISGHATLYWYQQILGQGPKLLIQFQNNGVVDDSQLPKDRFSAERLKGVDSTLKIQPAKLEDSAVYLCASSLGQIMNTEAFFGQGTRLTVV.

CDR3 loop: CASRQGNQETQYF. CDR3 coding DNA: TGTGCCAGCAGACAGGGTAACCAAGAGACCCAGTACTTC. This chain links TRBV27 with TRBJ2-5, with a possible D match to TRBD1 (6 bases). V was shortened by 6 bases and J by 0 bases, with 8 bases between the two germline ends. CDR1 is MNHEY and CDR2 is SMNVEV in the germline V gene (reference sequence). This CDR3 is 13 amino acids long.

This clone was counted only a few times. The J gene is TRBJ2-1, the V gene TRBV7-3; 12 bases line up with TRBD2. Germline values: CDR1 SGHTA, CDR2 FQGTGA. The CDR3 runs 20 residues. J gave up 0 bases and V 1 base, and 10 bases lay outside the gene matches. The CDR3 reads CASSLIPTSGRSRSYNEQFF. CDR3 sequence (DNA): TGTGCCAGCAGCTTAATCCCGACTAGCGGGAGAAGCCGCTCCTACAATGAGCAGTTCTTC.

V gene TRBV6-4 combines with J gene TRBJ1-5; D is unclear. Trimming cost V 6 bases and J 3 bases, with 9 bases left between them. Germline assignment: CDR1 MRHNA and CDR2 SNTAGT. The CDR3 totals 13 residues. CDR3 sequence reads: CASSARHNQPQHF. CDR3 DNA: TGTGCCAGCAGCGCCAGACACAATCAGCCCCAGCATTTT.

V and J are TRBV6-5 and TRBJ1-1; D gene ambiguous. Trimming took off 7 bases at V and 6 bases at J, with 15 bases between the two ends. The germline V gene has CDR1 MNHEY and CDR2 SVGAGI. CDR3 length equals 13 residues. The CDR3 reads CASKGEGIAEAFF. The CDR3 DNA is TGTGCCAGCAAGGGAGAGGGTATAGCTGAAGCTTTCTTT.

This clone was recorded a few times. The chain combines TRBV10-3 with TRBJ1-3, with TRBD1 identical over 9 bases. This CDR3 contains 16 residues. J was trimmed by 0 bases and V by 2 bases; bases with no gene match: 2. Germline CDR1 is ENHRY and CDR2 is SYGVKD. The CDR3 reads CAISEPDRGSGNTIYF. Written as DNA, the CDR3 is TGTGCCATCAGTGAGCCGGACAGGGGCTCTGGAAACACCATATATTTT.

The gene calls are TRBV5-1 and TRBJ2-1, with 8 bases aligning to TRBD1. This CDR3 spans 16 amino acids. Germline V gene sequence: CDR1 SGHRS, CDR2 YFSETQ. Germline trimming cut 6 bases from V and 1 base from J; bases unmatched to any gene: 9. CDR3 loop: CASTSSTGASYNEQFF. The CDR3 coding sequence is TGCGCCAGCACCTCATCGACAGGGGCTTCCTACAATGAGCAGTTCTTC.

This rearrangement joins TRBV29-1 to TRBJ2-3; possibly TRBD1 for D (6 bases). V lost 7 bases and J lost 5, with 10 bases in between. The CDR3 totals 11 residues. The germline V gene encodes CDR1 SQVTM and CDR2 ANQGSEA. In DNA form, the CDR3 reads TGCAGCGCACGAGGGGGAGATACGCAGTATTTT. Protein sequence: CSARGGDTQYF.

CDR3 amino acids: CASIAGGPLGKTQYF. The CDR3 DNA follows: TGCGCCAGCATTGCGGGAGGGCCGTTGGGAAAGACCCAGTACTTC. V is TRBV5-1 and J is TRBJ2-5, with 9 positions matching TRBD2. CDR3 length: 15 amino acids. Germline lookup yields CDR1 SGHRS and CDR2 YFSETQ. V dropped 6 bases and J dropped 6; count of bases not matched to a gene: 12.

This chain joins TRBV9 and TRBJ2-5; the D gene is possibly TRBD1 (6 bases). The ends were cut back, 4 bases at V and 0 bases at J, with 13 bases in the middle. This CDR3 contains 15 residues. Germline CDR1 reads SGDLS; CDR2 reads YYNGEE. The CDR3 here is CASSKQGKYQETQYF. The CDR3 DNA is TGTGCCAGCAGCAAACAGGGAAAGTACCAAGAGACCCAGTACTTC.

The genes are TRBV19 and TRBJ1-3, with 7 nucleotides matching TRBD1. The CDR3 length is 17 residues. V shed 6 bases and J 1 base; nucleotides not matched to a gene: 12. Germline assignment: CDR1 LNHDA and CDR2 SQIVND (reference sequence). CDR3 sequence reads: CASSHLGQRLSGNTIYF. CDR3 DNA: TGTGCCAGTAGCCATTTGGGACAGCGACTTTCTGGAAACACCATATATTTT.

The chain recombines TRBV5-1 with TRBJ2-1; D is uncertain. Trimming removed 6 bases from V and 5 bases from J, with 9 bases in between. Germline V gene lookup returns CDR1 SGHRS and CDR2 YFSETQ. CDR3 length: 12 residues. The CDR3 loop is CASTDFHNEQFF. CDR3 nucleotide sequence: TGCGCCAGCACCGATTTCCACAATGAGCAGTTCTTC.

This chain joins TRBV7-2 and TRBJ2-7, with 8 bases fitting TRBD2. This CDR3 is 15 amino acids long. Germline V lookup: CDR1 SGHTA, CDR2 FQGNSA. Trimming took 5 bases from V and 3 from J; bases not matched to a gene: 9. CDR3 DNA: TGTGCCAGCAGCCCCCCCGGACTAGCAGGCTACGAGCAGTACTTC. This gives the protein CASSPPGLAGYEQYF.

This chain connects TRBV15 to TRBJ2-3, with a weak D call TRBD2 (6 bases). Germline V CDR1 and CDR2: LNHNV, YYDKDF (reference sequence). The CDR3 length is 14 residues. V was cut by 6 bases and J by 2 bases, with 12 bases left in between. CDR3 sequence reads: CATREGLATDTQYF. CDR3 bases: TGTGCCACCAGGGAGGGGTTAGCCACAGATACGCAGTATTTT.

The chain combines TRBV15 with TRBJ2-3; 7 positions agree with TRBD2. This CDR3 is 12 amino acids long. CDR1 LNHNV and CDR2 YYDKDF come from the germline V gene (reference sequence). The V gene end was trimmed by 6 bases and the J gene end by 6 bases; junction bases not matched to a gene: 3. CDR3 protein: CATSLLADTQYF. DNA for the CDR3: TGTGCCACCAGTTTACTAGCGGATACGCAGTATTTT.

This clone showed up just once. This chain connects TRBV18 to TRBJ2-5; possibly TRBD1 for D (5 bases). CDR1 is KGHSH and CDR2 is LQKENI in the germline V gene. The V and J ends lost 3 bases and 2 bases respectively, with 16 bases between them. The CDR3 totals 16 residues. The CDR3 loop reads CASSPGRAIVQETQYF. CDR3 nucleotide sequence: TGTGCCAGCTCACCGGGCAGGGCCATCGTTCAAGAGACCCAGTACTTC.